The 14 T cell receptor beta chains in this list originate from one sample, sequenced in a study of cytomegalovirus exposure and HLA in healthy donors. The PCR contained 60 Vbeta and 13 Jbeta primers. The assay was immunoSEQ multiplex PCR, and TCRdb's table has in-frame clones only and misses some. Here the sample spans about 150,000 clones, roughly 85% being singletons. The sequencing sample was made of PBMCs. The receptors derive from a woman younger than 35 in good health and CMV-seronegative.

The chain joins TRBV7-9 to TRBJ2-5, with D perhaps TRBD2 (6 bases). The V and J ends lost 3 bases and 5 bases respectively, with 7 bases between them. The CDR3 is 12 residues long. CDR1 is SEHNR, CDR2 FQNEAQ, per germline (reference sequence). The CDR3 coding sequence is TGTGCCAGCAGCTTCCGGGGGGAGACCCAGTACTTC. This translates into CASSFRGETQYF.

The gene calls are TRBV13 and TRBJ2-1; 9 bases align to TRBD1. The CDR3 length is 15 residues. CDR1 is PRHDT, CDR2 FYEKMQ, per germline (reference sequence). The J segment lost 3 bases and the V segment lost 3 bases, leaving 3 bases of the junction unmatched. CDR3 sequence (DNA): TGTGCCAGCAGCTTGGGACAGGGAATCTACAATGAGCAGTTCTTC. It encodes CASSLGQGIYNEQFF.

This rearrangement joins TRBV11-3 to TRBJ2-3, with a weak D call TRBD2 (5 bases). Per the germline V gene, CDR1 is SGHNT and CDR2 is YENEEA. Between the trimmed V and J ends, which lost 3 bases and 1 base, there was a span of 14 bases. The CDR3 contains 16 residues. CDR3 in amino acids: CASSFRTSRGTDTQYF. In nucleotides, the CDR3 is TGTGCCAGCAGCTTCCGGACTTCCCGGGGCACAGATACGCAGTATTTT.

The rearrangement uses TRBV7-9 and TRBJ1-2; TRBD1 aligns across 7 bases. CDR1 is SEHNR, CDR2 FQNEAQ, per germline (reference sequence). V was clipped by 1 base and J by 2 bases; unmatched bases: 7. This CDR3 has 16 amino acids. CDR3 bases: TGTGCCAGCAGCTTAGAACAGGGGACGAAAAACTATGGCTACACCTTC. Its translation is CASSLEQGTKNYGYTF.

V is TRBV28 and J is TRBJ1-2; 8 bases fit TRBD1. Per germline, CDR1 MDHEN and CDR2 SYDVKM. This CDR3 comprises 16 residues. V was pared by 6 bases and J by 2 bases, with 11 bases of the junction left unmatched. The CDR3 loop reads CASRPNPGTGNYGYTF. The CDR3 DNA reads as TGTGCCAGCAGACCCAACCCCGGGACAGGAAACTATGGCTACACCTTC.

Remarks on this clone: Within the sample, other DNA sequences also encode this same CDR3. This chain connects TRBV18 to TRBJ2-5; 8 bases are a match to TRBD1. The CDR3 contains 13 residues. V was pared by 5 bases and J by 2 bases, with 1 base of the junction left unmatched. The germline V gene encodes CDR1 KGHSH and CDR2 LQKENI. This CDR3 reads CASSRDRQETQYF. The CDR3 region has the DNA TGTGCCAGCTCAAGGGACAGGCAAGAGACCCAGTACTTC.

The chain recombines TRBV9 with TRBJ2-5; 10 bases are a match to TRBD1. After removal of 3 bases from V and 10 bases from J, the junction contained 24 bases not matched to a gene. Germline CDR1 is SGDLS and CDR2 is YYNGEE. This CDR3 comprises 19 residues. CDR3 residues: CASSEGDRGGDWREAVQYF. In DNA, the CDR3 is TGTGCCAGCAGCGAGGGGGACAGGGGTGGCGATTGGCGGGAAGCGGTCCAGTACTTC. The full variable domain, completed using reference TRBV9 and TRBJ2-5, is DSGVTQTPKHLITATGQRVTLRCSPRSGDLSVYWYQQSLDQGLQFLIQYYNGEERAKGNILERFSAQQFPDLHSELNLSSLELGDSALYFCASSEGDRGGDWREAVQYFGPGTRLLVL.

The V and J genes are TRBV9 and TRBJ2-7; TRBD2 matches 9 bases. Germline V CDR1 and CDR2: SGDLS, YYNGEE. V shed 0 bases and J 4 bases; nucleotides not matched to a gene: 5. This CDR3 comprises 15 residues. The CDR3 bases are TGTGCCAGCAGCGTAGCCCCAGCGGGGGGATACGAGCAGTACTTC. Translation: CASSVAPAGGYEQYF.

The CDR3 bases are TGTGCCAGCAGTGAAGGTAGGACAGGGAGAGACGGCTACACCTTC. Protein: CASSEGRTGRDGYTF. The chain has TRBV6-1 and TRBJ1-2; 8 bases map to TRBD1. CDR1 MNHNS and CDR2 SASEGT come from the germline V gene. This CDR3 region has 15 residues. V lost 1 base to trimming and J lost 8 bases; unmatched junction nucleotides: 9.

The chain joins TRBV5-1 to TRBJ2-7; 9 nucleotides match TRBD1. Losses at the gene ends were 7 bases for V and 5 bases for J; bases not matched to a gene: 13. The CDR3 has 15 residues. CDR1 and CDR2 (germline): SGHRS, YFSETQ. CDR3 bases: TGCGCCAGCTCCCCACTGGGACAGGGTGTGCACGAGCAGTACTTC. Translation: CASSPLGQGVHEQYF.

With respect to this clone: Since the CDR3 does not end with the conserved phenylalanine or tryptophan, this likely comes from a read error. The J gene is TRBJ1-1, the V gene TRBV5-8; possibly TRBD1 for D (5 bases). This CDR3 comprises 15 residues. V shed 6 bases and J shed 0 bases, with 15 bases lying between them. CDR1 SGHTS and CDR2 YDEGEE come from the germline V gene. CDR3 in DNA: TGTGCCAGCAACCGGGGGGGGATTATGAACACTGAAGCTTTCCTT. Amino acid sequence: CASNRGGIMNTEAFL.

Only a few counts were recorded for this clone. The CDR3 nucleotides are TGTGCCAGCAGCCTTGACGGGGGGCACAATCAGCCCCAGCATTTT. Translation: CASSLDGGHNQPQHF. V gene TRBV9 combines with J gene TRBJ1-5; D is perhaps TRBD1 (6 bases). CDR3 length: 15 amino acids. V gave up 4 bases and J gave up 3 bases, with 14 bases separating them. Looked up from germline, CDR1 is SGDLS and CDR2 is YYNGEE. Filled out from reference TRBV9 and TRBJ1-5, the complete variable domain reads DSGVTQTPKHLITATGQRVTLRCSPRSGDLSVYWYQQSLDQGLQFLIQYYNGEERAKGNILERFSAQQFPDLHSELNLSSLELGDSALYFCASSLDGGHNQPQHFGDGTRLSIL.

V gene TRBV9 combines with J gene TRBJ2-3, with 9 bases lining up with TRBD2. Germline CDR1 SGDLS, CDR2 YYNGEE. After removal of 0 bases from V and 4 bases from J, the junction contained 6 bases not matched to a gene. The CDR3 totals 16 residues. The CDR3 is CASSVELAGGADTQYF. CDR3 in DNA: TGTGCCAGCAGCGTAGAGCTGGCGGGGGGGGCAGATACGCAGTATTTT.

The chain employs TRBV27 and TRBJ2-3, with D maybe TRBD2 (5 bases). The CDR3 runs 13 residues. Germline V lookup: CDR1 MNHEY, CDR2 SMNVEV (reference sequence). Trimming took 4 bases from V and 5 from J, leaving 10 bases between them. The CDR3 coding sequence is TGTGCCAGCAGTTGGGCCGGGGTAGATACGCAGTATTTT. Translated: CASSWAGVDTQYF.